This TCR beta chain came from a study of HIV-infected patients and healthy controls. This clonotype ranks as medium-sized. Its antigen is not identified. The CDR3 loop spans 14 amino acids. Trimming at V came to 1 base and at J to 6 bases, leaving 3 bases not matched to a gene. Germline V gives CDR1 LNHDA, CDR2 SQIVND (reference sequence). Findings and caveats of the study: CMV-associated CDR3s mostly grew nonsignificantly during therapy, while HIV-associated CDR3s declined significantly. HIV-infected patients shared fewer CDR3 sequences between individuals than healthy controls.

About 500 ng RNA was reverse transcribed with alpha and beta constant-region primers. Using multiplexing indices, alpha and beta chain libraries were generated apart by chain-specific third strand synthesis. The cDNA received a 5' RACE adapter containing a random hexamer plus an SP2 sequencing primer site. TCRdb itself ran the 5' RACE reads through MiXCR, one entry per CDR3 protein. The table lists 4,000 to 4,500 distinct CDR3 sequences, about 8% of them singletons, with about 42% in the top ten. Follow-up blood was drawn about 14 weeks, roughly three months, after antiretroviral therapy began. All unsorted peripheral T cells were captured because whole blood was used without fractionation.

The genes are TRBV19 and TRBJ2-3, with 8 bases lining up with TRBD2. The receptor was isolated from an adult with HIV infection. The sample consisted of blood, taken during antiretroviral therapy. CDR3 sequence: CASSIAGGLDTQYF. In DNA, the CDR3 is TGTGCCAGTAGTATAGCGGGGGGGCTGGATACGCAGTATTTT.